Reported below is one T cell receptor beta chain. The data originate from a study of cytotoxic CD8 clonotypes in ibrutinib-treated CLL. The CDR3 sequence is 14 residues long. The V gene end was trimmed by 5 bases and the J gene end by 8 bases; junction bases not matched to a gene: 9. CDR1 and CDR2 (germline): MNHEY, SMNVEV (reference sequence). Measured with immunoSEQ multiplex PCR; TCRdb has only the in-frame clones, and not every one. The table has about 130,000 clones, roughly 85% seen once. V gene TRBV27 combines with J gene TRBJ1-2, with TRBD1 matching over 9 bases. The material sequenced was PBMCs, taken after 24 months of ibrutinib treatment. The clonotype originates from a human donor with chronic lymphocytic leukemia. CDR3 sequence (DNA): TGTGCCAGCAGTCTAACAGGGGGCCTGGGCGGCTACACCTTC. Residues: CASSLTGGLGGYTF.